This T cell receptor (beta chain) is drawn from a study of CD8+CD57+ T cells in acquired aplastic anemia. Patients selected for sequencing had displayed CD8+CD57+ cell expansion by flow cytometry. The patients, all of them, had severe acquired aplastic anemia. Genomic DNA templated the TCR beta VDJ and CDR3 profiling. TCRdb called the reads again in MiXCR, with one record for every CDR3 protein. The sample includes about half a million distinct CDR3 sequences, roughly 34% of them seen just once. This clonotype was counted ten times or more. This TCR was recovered from a human donor with aplastic anemia. Sample: sorted CD4+, CD8+, or CD8+CD57+ T cells (not recorded which) from PBMCs.

The CDR3 protein is CASRETGTGAYEQYF. CDR3 sequence (DNA): TGTGCCAGCAGGGAAACCGGGACAGGAGCCTACGAGCAGTACTTC. V and J are TRBV14 and TRBJ2-7, with 8 bases matching TRBD1. With V trimmed by 6 bases and J by 2 bases, 9 bases remained unmatched. This CDR3 comprises 15 residues. From germline, CDR1 is SGHDN and CDR2 FVKESK.